This TCR beta chain came from a study of blood T cell repertoires in COVID-19. Turning to this clone: In the same sample, other DNA sequences code for this CDR3.

After removal of 1 base from V and 6 bases from J, the junction contained 3 bases not matched to a gene. CDR3 size: 15 residues. CDR1 and CDR2 from the germline V gene are SGHRS and YFSETQ. The protocol was immunoSEQ multiplex PCR, while the TCRdb copy is restricted to in-frame clones and leaves out a portion. The sample records a few hundred thousand clones, 86% being singletons. The sequencing input was peripheral blood. The chain is built from TRBV5-1 and TRBJ2-3; 12 nucleotides agree with TRBD2. This receptor was obtained from a woman between 50 and 59 years old with COVID-19, enrolled during active disease. The DNA for the CDR3 is TGCGCCAGCAGCTTGCGCGGGACTAGCGGGGATACGCAGTATTTT. It is translated as CASSLRGTSGDTQYF. The variable domain in full, completed from reference TRBV5-1 and TRBJ2-3, reads KAGVTQTPRYLIKTRGQQVTLSCSPISGHRSVSWYQQTPGQGLQFLFEYFSETQRNKGNFPGRFSGRQFSNSRSEMNVSTLELGDSALYLCASSLRGTSGDTQYFGPGTRLTVL.